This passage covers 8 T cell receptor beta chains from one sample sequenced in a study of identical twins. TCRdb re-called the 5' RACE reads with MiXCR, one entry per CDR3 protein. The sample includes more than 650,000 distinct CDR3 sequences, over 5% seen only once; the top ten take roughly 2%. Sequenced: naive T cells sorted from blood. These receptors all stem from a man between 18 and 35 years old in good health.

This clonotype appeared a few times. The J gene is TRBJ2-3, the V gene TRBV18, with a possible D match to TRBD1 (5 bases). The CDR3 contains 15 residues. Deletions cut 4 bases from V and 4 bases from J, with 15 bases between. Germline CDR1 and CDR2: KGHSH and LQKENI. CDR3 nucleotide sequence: TGTGCCAGCTCACACCCGGGCAGGGTGGCAGATACGCAGTATTTT. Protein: CASSHPGRVADTQYF.

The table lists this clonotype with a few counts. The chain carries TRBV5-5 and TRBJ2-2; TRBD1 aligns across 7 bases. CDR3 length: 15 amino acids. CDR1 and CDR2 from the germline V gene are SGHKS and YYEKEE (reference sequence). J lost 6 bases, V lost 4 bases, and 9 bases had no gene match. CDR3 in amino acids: CASSHDRASAGELFF. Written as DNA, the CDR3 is TGTGCCAGCAGCCACGACAGGGCCTCGGCCGGGGAGCTGTTTTTT.

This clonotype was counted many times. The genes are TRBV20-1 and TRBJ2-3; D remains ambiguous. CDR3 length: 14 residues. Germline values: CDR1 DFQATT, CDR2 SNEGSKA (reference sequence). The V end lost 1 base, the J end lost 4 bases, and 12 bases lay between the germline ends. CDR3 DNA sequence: TGCAGTGCTAGAGGACTTCTTCATGCAGATACGCAGTATTTT. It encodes CSARGLLHADTQYF.

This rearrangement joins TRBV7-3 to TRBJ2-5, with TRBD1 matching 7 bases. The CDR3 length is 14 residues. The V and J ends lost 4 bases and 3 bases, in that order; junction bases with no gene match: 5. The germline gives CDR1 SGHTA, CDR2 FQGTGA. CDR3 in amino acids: CASSSSTGEETQYF. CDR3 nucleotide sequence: TGTGCCAGCAGCTCGAGTACAGGGGAAGAGACCCAGTACTTC.

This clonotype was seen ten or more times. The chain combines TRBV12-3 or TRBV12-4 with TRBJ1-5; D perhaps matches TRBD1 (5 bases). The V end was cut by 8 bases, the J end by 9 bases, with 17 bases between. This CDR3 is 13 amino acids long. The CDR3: CASGGRQKGPQHF. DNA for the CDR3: TGTGCCAGCGGGGGACGACAAAAGGGGCCCCAGCATTTT.

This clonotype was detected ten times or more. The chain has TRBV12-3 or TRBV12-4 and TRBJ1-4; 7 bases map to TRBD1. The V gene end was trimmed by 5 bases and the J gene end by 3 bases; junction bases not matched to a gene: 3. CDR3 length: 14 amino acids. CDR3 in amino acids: CASSLTGPNEKLFF. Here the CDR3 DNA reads TGTGCCAGCAGTCTGACAGGGCCTAATGAAAAACTGTTTTTT.

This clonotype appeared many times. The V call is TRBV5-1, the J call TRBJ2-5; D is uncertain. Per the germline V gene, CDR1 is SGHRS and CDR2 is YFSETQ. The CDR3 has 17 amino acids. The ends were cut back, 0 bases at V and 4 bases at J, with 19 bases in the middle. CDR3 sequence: CASSLGLRVHTGETQYF. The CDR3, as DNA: TGCGCCAGCAGCTTGGGTCTCCGGGTCCACACTGGAGAGACCCAGTACTTC.

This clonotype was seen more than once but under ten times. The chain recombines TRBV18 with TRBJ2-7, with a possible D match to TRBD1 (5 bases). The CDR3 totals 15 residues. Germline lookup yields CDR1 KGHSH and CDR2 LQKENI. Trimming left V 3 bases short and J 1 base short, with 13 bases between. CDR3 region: CASSPRQGSSYEQYV. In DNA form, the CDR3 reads TGTGCCAGCTCACCTAGGCAGGGTAGTTCCTACGAGCAGTACGTC.